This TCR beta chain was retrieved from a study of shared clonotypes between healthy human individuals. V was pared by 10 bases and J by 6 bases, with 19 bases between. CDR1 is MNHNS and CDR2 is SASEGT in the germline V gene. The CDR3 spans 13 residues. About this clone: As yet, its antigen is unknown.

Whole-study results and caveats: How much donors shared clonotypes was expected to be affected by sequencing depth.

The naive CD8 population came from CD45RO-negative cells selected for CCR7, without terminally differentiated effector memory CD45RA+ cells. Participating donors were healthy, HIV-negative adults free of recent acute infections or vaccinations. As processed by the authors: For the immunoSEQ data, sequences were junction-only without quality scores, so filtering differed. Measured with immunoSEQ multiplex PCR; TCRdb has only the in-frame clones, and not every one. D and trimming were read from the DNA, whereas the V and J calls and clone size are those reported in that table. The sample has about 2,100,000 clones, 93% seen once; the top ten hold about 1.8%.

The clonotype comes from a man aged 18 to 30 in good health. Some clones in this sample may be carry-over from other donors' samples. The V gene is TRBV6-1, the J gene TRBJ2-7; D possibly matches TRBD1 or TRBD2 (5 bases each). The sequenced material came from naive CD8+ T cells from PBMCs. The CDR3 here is CAIRPGTPGEQYF. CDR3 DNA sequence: TGTGCCATCCGACCGGGGACCCCGGGCGAGCAGTACTTC.